A selection of T cell receptor beta chains follows, all from one sample in a study of blood T cell repertoires in COVID-19. Assay: immunoSEQ multiplex PCR; the TCRdb copy retains only in-frame clones and omits some. The sample shows 250,000 to 350,000 clones, 80% to 90% of them seen only once. Sequences were obtained from PBMCs or T cells enriched from blood (not recorded which). Receptors originate from a woman aged 25 to 39 who had recovered from COVID-19. CDR3s leave out the opening cysteine and the closing phenylalanine or tryptophan. For some rows the clone size is stated as once, few or many, or as a class when expanded; others skip it.

v_call: TRBV12-3/TRBV12-4
cdr3_length: 11
j_call: TRBJ2-3
clone_size: NA
cdr3_aa: ASSQGLAGTQY

v_call: TRBV28
cdr3_length: 14
j_call: TRBJ1-5
clone_size: few
cdr3_aa: ASSTRAWYSNQPQH

v_call: TRBV28
cdr3_length: 12
j_call: TRBJ1-1
clone_size: NA
cdr3_aa: ASSLWSRTGEAF

v_call: TRBV12-3/TRBV12-4
cdr3_length: 11
j_call: TRBJ2-2
clone_size: NA
cdr3_aa: ASSYRVSGELF

v_call: TRBV15
cdr3_length: 13
j_call: TRBJ2-7
clone_size: few
cdr3_aa: ATSVGTGMAYEQY

v_call: TRBV2
cdr3_length: 13
j_call: TRBJ2-7
clone_size: NA
cdr3_aa: ASRGGTGVTYEQY

v_call: TRBV7-9
cdr3_length: 15
j_call: TRBJ2-7
clone_size: NA
cdr3_aa: ASSQENTEAYSYEQY

v_call: TRBV4-1
cdr3_length: 14
j_call: TRBJ2-7
clone_size: NA
cdr3_aa: ASSQGRDRSVYEQY

v_call: TRBV4-1
cdr3_length: 18
j_call: TRBJ2-6
clone_size: NA
cdr3_aa: ASSHRSLYQGASGANVLT

v_call: TRBV28
cdr3_length: 13
j_call: TRBJ1-1
clone_size: many
cdr3_aa: ASSLSLNGGTEAF

v_call: TRBV6-5
cdr3_length: 11
j_call: TRBJ2-7
clone_size: NA
cdr3_aa: ASSYDLTDEQY

v_call: TRBV4-2
cdr3_length: 13
j_call: TRBJ1-2
clone_size: NA
cdr3_aa: ASSQDQDTIDGYT

v_call: TRBV27
cdr3_length: 12
j_call: TRBJ2-7
clone_size: once
cdr3_aa: ASSSRRTGDEQY

v_call: TRBV18
cdr3_length: 12
j_call: TRBJ2-5
clone_size: NA
cdr3_aa: ASSQETGVETQY

v_call: TRBV27
cdr3_length: 12
j_call: TRBJ1-6
clone_size: NA
cdr3_aa: ASSLGLRYSPLH

v_call: TRBV14
cdr3_length: 11
j_call: TRBJ1-4
clone_size: NA
cdr3_aa: ASSRGSGEKLF

v_call: TRBV27
cdr3_length: 15
j_call: TRBJ1-6
clone_size: NA
cdr3_aa: ASSLYFGGSYNSPLH

v_call: TRBV6-9
cdr3_length: 12
j_call: TRBJ2-7
clone_size: few
cdr3_aa: ASSYGGRPYEQY

v_call: TRBV2
cdr3_length: 12
j_call: TRBJ2-5
clone_size: NA
cdr3_aa: ASSGQGTQETQY

v_call: TRBV9
cdr3_length: 13
j_call: TRBJ1-1
clone_size: NA
cdr3_aa: ASSVVTGVDGEAF

v_call: TRBV7-2
cdr3_length: 16
j_call: TRBJ2-1
clone_size: NA
cdr3_aa: ASSQRGTGTRSVNEQF

v_call: TRBV29-1
cdr3_length: 11
j_call: TRBJ1-5
clone_size: once
cdr3_aa: SVVGRAGQPQH

v_call: TRBV2
cdr3_length: 11
j_call: TRBJ2-1
clone_size: NA
cdr3_aa: ASSDKQIGEQF

v_call: TRBV21-1
cdr3_length: 9
j_call: TRBJ2-1
clone_size: once
cdr3_aa: ASSKRRPRF

v_call: TRBV7-2
cdr3_length: 15
j_call: TRBJ2-7
clone_size: NA
cdr3_aa: ASSQYQGQRSSYEQY

v_call: TRBV7-9
cdr3_length: 15
j_call: TRBJ2-7
clone_size: few
cdr3_aa: ASSLKDSALGLREQY

v_call: TRBV30
cdr3_length: 11
j_call: TRBJ2-1
clone_size: NA
cdr3_aa: AWSVRLANEQF

v_call: TRBV27
cdr3_length: 13
j_call: TRBJ2-7
clone_size: NA
cdr3_aa: ASSFATGGVYEQY

v_call: TRBV11-2
cdr3_length: 12
j_call: TRBJ1-5
clone_size: NA
cdr3_aa: ASSTGTRVEPQH

v_call: TRBV28
cdr3_length: 15
j_call: TRBJ2-1
clone_size: NA
cdr3_aa: ASSLTSGGSSYNEQF

v_call: TRBV6-5
cdr3_length: 12
j_call: TRBJ1-1
clone_size: NA
cdr3_aa: ASSLSQGYGEAF

v_call: TRBV7-2
cdr3_length: 12
j_call: TRBJ1-2
clone_size: NA
cdr3_aa: AWRPSDLGGGYT

v_call: TRBV12-3/TRBV12-4
cdr3_length: 10
j_call: TRBJ2-1
clone_size: NA
cdr3_aa: ASGLVDNEQF

v_call: TRBV5-1
cdr3_length: 14
j_call: TRBJ2-7
clone_size: NA
cdr3_aa: ASSLTAGSFSYEQY

v_call: TRBV7-9
cdr3_length: 12
j_call: TRBJ2-5
clone_size: NA
cdr3_aa: ASSLRRGQETQY

v_call: TRBV19
cdr3_length: 11
j_call: TRBJ2-7
clone_size: few
cdr3_aa: ASGTGLSYEQY

v_call: TRBV7-9
cdr3_length: 10
j_call: TRBJ1-1
clone_size: once
cdr3_aa: ASSTSGTEAF

v_call: TRBV7-9
cdr3_length: 16
j_call: TRBJ2-3
clone_size: NA
cdr3_aa: ASSPLAGGRGPPDTQY

v_call: TRBV28
cdr3_length: 12
j_call: TRBJ1-1
clone_size: few
cdr3_aa: ASSSGVANTEAF

v_call: TRBV7-6
cdr3_length: 15
j_call: TRBJ1-3
clone_size: NA
cdr3_aa: ASSFRTGTGSGNTIY

v_call: TRBV15
cdr3_length: 15
j_call: TRBJ2-2
clone_size: once
cdr3_aa: ATSRDGTGGYTGELF

v_call: TRBV28
cdr3_length: 13
j_call: TRBJ2-1
clone_size: once
cdr3_aa: ASSGLESSYNEQF

v_call: TRBV3-1/TRBV3-2
cdr3_length: 9
j_call: TRBJ2-1
clone_size: NA
cdr3_aa: ASSQVGEQF